This T cell receptor (beta chain) comes out of a study of blood T cell repertoires in COVID-19. Study background: Nucleic acid was either cDNA or gDNA, and it came from T cells, B-cell-depleted T cells, or PBMCs.

Germline V CDR1 and CDR2: LGHDT, YNNKEL (reference sequence). Deletions cut 0 bases from V and 7 bases from J, with 6 bases between. There are 12 residues in the CDR3. Authors' analysis steps: Cell counts per sample came from amplifying reference gene primers. The assay was immunoSEQ multiplex PCR, and TCRdb's table has in-frame clones only and misses some. For V, J and clone size, that table is used; D and trimming come from the DNA. The sample lists fewer than 300,000 clones, approximately 82% seen once, with less than 5.5% in the top ten. Across roughly 25 US areas, participants ranged in age from about 18 to 90 years. Researchers sorted participants into cohorts using their self-reported clinical history.

The rearrangement links TRBV3-1 (or the pseudogene TRBV3-2) to TRBJ1-2, with unresolved D. The clonotype originates from a man in his forties who had been exposed to COVID-19. Sequenced input: PBMCs or T cells enriched from blood (not recorded which). CDR3 sequence: CASSQEERGYTF. For the CDR3, the DNA is TGTGCCAGCAGCCAAGAAGAGCGTGGCTACACCTTC.